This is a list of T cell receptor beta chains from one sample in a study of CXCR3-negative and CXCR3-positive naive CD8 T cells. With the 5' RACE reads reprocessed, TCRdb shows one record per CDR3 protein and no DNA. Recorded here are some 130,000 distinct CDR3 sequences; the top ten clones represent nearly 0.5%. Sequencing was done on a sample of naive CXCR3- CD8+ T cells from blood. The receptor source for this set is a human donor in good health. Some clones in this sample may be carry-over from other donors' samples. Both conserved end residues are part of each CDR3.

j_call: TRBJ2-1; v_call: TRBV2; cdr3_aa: CASSGTGINEQFF
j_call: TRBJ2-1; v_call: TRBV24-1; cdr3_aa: CATSDLNGNEQFF
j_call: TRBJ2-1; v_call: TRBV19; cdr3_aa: CASSAPGNEQFF
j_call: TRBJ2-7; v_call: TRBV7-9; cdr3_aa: CASSQRTGTNSYEQYF
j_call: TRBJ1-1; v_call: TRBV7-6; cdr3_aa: CASSLGYGTEAFF
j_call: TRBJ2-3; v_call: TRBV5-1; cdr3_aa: CASSPTLTDTQYF
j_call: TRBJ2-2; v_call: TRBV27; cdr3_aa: CASSLYALRVGTGELFF
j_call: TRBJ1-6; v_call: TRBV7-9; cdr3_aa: CASSLVVGQKSPLHF
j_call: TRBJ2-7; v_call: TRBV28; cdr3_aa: CASSSAFNEQYF
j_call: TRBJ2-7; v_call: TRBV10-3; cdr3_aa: CATDDSSYEQYF
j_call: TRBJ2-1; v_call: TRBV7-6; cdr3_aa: CASSIAGTRDEQFF
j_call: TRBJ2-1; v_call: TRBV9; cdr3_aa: CASSVAGTTGNEQFF
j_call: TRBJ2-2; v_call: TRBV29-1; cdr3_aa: CSVYTGTGDRELFF
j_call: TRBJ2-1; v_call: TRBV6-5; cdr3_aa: CASSSPVVGRFDNEQFF
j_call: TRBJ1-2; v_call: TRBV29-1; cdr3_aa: CSVEDDLGEYGYTF
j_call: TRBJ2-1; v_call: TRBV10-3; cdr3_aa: CAISLGQGRNEQFF
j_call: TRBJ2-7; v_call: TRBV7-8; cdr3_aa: CASSLGGAWEQYF
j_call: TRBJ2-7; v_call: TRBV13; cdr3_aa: CASSSGQGDEQYF
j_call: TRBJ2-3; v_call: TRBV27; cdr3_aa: CASSTDHTDTQYF
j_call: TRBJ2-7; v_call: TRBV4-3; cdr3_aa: CASSPTRWGVAYEQYF
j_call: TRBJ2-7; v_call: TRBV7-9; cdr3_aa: CASTGRNSYEQYF
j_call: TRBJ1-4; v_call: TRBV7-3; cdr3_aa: CASSPGQAANEKLFF
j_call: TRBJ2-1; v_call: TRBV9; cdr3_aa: CASSVVPSGENEQFF